Listed here are 29 T cell receptor beta chains from one sample, sequenced in a study of human T cells and chemical hapten exposure (dated by TCRdb to about 2021). Sample time point, as interpreted from the label and publication: patch test 1, 2 weeks after DPC sensitization. Sample treatment or condition, as interpreted from the label and publication: therapeutic diphenylcyclopropenone sensitization with weekly scalp DPC. Library preparation employed RACE. Sequenced on a NextSeq 500. The public reads were run again by TCRdb, first through fastp at Q25 and then through MiXCR, and only productive beta chains were kept. Rows merge per CDR3 protein into single entries with the most common DNA and genes. The sample table records just under 350,000 distinct CDR3 sequences; under 9% of these occur just once. The ten most abundant clones make up about 8% of the sample. Sequencing used whole blood, obtained in connection with sensitization to the hapten diphenylcyclopropenone (DPC). These receptors all stem from a woman aged 18-29 years with alopecia areata. Some clones in this sample may be carry-over from other donors' samples.

This clonotype came up many times. The CDR3 nucleotides read TGTGCCAGCAGTTTCAGGGTATCCTATGGCTACACCTTC. Translation gives CASSFRVSYGYTF. The rearrangement links TRBV12-3 or TRBV12-4 to TRBJ1-2, with D possibly being TRBD1 (5 bases). Trimming left V 3 bases short and J 4 bases short, with 9 bases between. CDR3 length equals 13 residues.

This clonotype showed up just a few times. This rearrangement joins TRBV12-3 or TRBV12-4 to TRBJ2-7; TRBD2 matches 13 bases. CDR3 length: 15 residues. J was trimmed by 5 bases and V by 6 bases; bases with no gene match: 7. The CDR3 region is CASSPGTSGADEQYF. CDR3 bases: TGTGCCAGCAGCCCCGGGACTAGCGGGGCCGACGAGCAGTACTTC.

This clonotype was found many times. The chain employs TRBV18 and TRBJ2-1; unclear D gene. Germline V gene lookup returns CDR1 KGHSH and CDR2 LQKENI. The germline V and J ends were trimmed by 2 bases and 0 bases, with 8 bases remaining between them. The CDR3 loop spans 15 amino acids. Written as DNA, the CDR3 is TGTGCCAGCTCACCAACCCTAAGCTCCTACAATGAGCAGTTCTTC. It yields the protein CASSPTLSSYNEQFF.

The chain employs TRBV12-3 or TRBV12-4 and TRBJ1-2, with TRBD1 matching over 7 bases. CDR3 length equals 13 residues. V lost 6 bases and J lost 2; bases outside the gene matches: 3. The CDR3 DNA reads as TGTGCCAGCAGAAAGGGGGCCAACTATGGCTACACCTTC. Its translation is CASRKGANYGYTF.

This clonotype was detected only once. V usage is TRBV13 and J usage is TRBJ2-7; the D gene is possibly TRBD2 (6 bases). The CDR3 extends over 18 amino acids. Germline V gene lookup returns CDR1 PRHDT and CDR2 FYEKMQ (reference sequence). Trimming pared 5 bases from V and 6 bases from J, leaving 29 bases between. DNA of the CDR3: TGTGCCAGCAGCCCGCAGAAGGGGAGCTCCGGGACTTTCTTCGAGCAGTACTTC. This codes for CASSPQKGSSGTFFEQYF. The full variable domain, completed using reference TRBV13 and TRBJ2-7, is AAGVIQSPRHLIKEKRETATLKCYPIPRHDTVYWYQQGPGQDPQFLISFYEKMQSDKGSIPDRFSAQQFSDYHSELNMSSLELGDSALYFCASSPQKGSSGTFFEQYFGPGTRLTVT.

This clonotype was counted between two and nine times. The chain recombines TRBV7-9 with TRBJ1-6, with a weak D call TRBD1 (5 bases). V gave up 5 bases and J gave up 10 bases, with 12 bases separating them. The CDR3 is 13 residues long. Germline CDR1 is SEHNR and CDR2 is FQNEAQ (reference sequence). The CDR3 sequence is CASSLDDSSPLHF. Here the CDR3 DNA reads TGTGCCAGCAGCCTGGACGACAGCTCACCCCTCCACTTT.

The sample holds many counts of this clonotype. J is TRBJ1-5 and V is TRBV6-2 or TRBV6-3, with D possibly matching TRBD1 (6 bases). Trimming left V 2 bases short and J 0 bases short, with 17 bases between. The CDR3 consists of 18 residues. In germline, CDR1 is MNHEY, CDR2 SVGEGT. As DNA, the CDR3 is TGTGCCAGCAGTTACCGTACGGGGGGCGGATATAGCAATCAGCCCCAGCATTTT. Its translation: CASSYRTGGGYSNQPQHF.

This clonotype was recorded at least ten times. The rearrangement links TRBV5-1 to TRBJ2-5; possible D gene TRBD2, 5 bases. Germline V gene data show CDR1 as SGHRS and CDR2 as YFSETQ. This CDR3 contains 14 residues. Trimming stripped 4 bases from V and 3 bases from J, with 13 bases between. The DNA for the CDR3 is TGCGCCAGCAGCCAGGACTCGACGAAAGAGACCCAGTACTTC. It encodes CASSQDSTKETQYF.

The V call is TRBV5-5, the J call TRBJ2-3; D is perhaps TRBD1 (5 bases). This CDR3 has 16 residues. The V gene lost 1 base and the J gene lost 0 bases, with 12 bases spanning the gap. CDR1 is SGHKS and CDR2 is YYEKEE in the germline V gene (reference sequence). The CDR3 spells CASSLKQTASTDTQYF. As DNA, the CDR3 is TGTGCCAGCAGCTTGAAACAGACAGCTAGCACAGATACGCAGTATTTT.

The chain recombines TRBV2 with TRBJ1-6; D gene uncertain. Trimming cost V 4 bases and J 9 bases, with 4 bases left between them. The CDR3 has 11 residues. The germline gives CDR1 SNHLY, CDR2 FYNNEI. CDR3 DNA: TGTGCCAGCAGTGCAGTTTCACCCCTCCACTTT. Its protein is CASSAVSPLHF.

This rearrangement joins TRBV12-3 or TRBV12-4 to TRBJ2-7; D not resolved. There are 13 residues in the CDR3. Trimming took 3 bases from V and 4 from J, leaving 10 bases between them. The CDR3 region has the DNA TGTGCCAGCAGTTTTTCGCAGCTTTACGAGCAGTACTTC. This sequence encodes CASSFSQLYEQYF.

This chain links TRBV12-3 or TRBV12-4 with TRBJ2-2; 12 nucleotides agree with TRBD2. CDR3 size: 17 residues. The V gene end was trimmed by 5 bases and the J gene end by 3 bases; junction bases not matched to a gene: 7. This CDR3 reads CASSPSTSGGYTGELFF. As DNA, the CDR3 is TGTGCCAGCAGTCCGTCGACTAGCGGGGGATACACCGGGGAGCTGTTTTTT.

This clonotype was counted only a few times. This rearrangement joins TRBV6-5 to TRBJ1-1; D is unclear. Germline CDR1 and CDR2: MNHEY and SVGAGI. V was cut by 3 bases and J by 6 bases, with 14 bases left in between. CDR3 size: 14 residues. CDR3: CASSYGVGEPEAFF. CDR3 DNA sequence: TGTGCCAGCAGTTATGGAGTGGGTGAGCCTGAAGCTTTCTTT.

This clonotype was picked up many times. The chain employs TRBV13 and TRBJ2-5; maybe TRBD2 (7 bases). The CDR3 covers 15 residues. Germline V gene lookup returns CDR1 PRHDT and CDR2 FYEKMQ (reference sequence). V was cut by 4 bases and J by 1 base, with 13 bases left in between. The CDR3 sequence is CASSSGGPLQETQYF. For the CDR3, the DNA is TGTGCCAGCAGCTCGGGGGGCCCTCTCCAAGAGACCCAGTACTTC.

The sample holds many counts of this clonotype. The CDR3 sequence is CSAGTSGTDTQYF. In DNA, the CDR3 is TGCAGTGCTGGGACTAGCGGCACAGATACGCAGTATTTT. The chain couples TRBV20-1 to TRBJ2-3; 10 bases align to TRBD2. The germline V gene encodes CDR1 DFQATT and CDR2 SNEGSKA (reference sequence). V was clipped by 5 bases and J by 1 base; unmatched bases: 0. The CDR3 runs to 13 residues.

A single count supports this clonotype. J is TRBJ1-1 and V is TRBV5-4; D remains ambiguous. The ends were cut back, 3 bases at V and 3 bases at J, with 9 bases in the middle. The CDR3 extends over 13 amino acids. CDR1 SGHNT and CDR2 YYREEE come from the germline V gene (reference sequence). CDR3 amino acids: CASSYNRDTEAFF. The CDR3 DNA follows: TGTGCCAGCAGCTATAACAGAGACACTGAAGCTTTCTTT.

This clonotype was seen many times. V and J are TRBV6-5 and TRBJ2-7; perhaps TRBD2 as D (6 bases). The CDR3 is made up of 14 amino acids. Germline CDR1 and CDR2: MNHEY and SVGAGI. V lost 2 bases to trimming and J lost 6 bases, with 14 bases between them. The CDR3 DNA sequence: TGTGCCAGCAGTTACAGGGGCGGGGTTGGCGAGCAGTACTTC. Translating it yields CASSYRGGVGEQYF.

This clonotype occurred many times. The chain joins TRBV20-1 to TRBJ2-7; D tentatively fits TRBD1 or TRBD2 (5 bases each). The CDR3 contains 12 residues. Trimming cost V 3 bases and J 6 bases, with 12 bases left between them. Germline V CDR1 and CDR2: DFQATT, SNEGSKA (reference sequence). The CDR3 nucleotides read TGCAGTGCTAGTTCCAGGGCGGGCGAGCAGTACTTC. It yields the protein CSASSRAGEQYF.

Ten or more counts support this clonotype. The genes are TRBV7-2 and TRBJ2-5; D remains ambiguous. The CDR3 length is 13 residues. Germline values: CDR1 SGHTA, CDR2 FQGNSA. The V gene lost 5 bases and the J gene lost 3 bases, with 10 bases spanning the gap. The CDR3 DNA is TGTGCCAGCAGCCGCACAGAGAAAGAGACCCAGTACTTC. Protein: CASSRTEKETQYF. Combining the CDR3 with reference TRBV7-2 and TRBJ2-5 gives the whole variable domain GAGVSQSPSNKVTEKGKDVELRCDPISGHTALYWYRQSLGQGLEFLIYFQGNSAPDKSGLPSDRFSAERTGGSVSTLTIQRTQQEDSAVYLCASSRTEKETQYFGPGTRLLVL.

This clonotype was seen more than once but under ten times. V is TRBV24-1 and J is TRBJ1-5, with a weak D call TRBD1 (6 bases). Looked up from germline, CDR1 is KGHDR and CDR2 is SFDVKD. CDR3 length: 16 residues. Deletions cut 8 bases from V and 1 base from J, with 17 bases between. DNA for the CDR3: TGTGCCACCATAGGTCATCTGAGGGGGAGCAATCAGCCCCAGCATTTT. This sequence encodes CATIGHLRGSNQPQHF.

This clonotype was observed at least ten times. This chain connects TRBV6-2 or TRBV6-3 to TRBJ2-7; D gene uncertain. V was pared by 6 bases and J by 4 bases, with 16 bases between. Germline V gives CDR1 MNHEY, CDR2 SVGEGT. The CDR3 length is 14 residues. In nucleotides, the CDR3 is TGTGCCAGCAGCCCCTTGGAACTGGGTTACGAGCAGTACTTC. As protein: CASSPLELGYEQYF.

The chain has TRBV2 and TRBJ2-7; D not resolved. Germline V gene data show CDR1 as SNHLY and CDR2 as FYNNEI. V lost 6 bases and J 3 bases, leaving 6 bases between the germline ends. The CDR3 consists of 11 residues. The CDR3 DNA reads TGTGCCAGCAGGCCCAACTACGAGCAGTACTTC. Amino acids: CASRPNYEQYF.

This clonotype was observed a handful of times. The chain links TRBV29-1 to TRBJ1-1; TRBD1 agrees at 7 bases. V gave up 8 bases and J gave up 5 bases; unmatched junction bases: 8. This CDR3 is 12 amino acids long. The germline CDR1 and CDR2 sequences are SQVTM and ANQGSEA. DNA of the CDR3: TGCAGCTCAACAGGGGCGGGAACTGAAGCTTTCTTT. It specifies CSSTGAGTEAFF.

Ten or more counts support this clonotype. The chain combines TRBV2 with TRBJ2-7, with 7 bases identical to TRBD1. V was clipped by 4 bases and J by 0 bases; unmatched bases: 3. CDR3 size: 14 residues. CDR1 is SNHLY, CDR2 FYNNEI, per germline. CDR3 sequence reads: CASSVGTASYEQYF. DNA for the CDR3: TGTGCCAGCAGTGTTGGGACAGCCTCCTACGAGCAGTACTTC.

This clonotype was observed a handful of times. The chain is built from TRBV20-1 and TRBJ2-1; TRBD2 aligns across 14 bases. V lost 6 bases and J lost 7; bases outside the gene matches: 11. The CDR3 contains 16 residues. Germline CDR1 reads DFQATT; CDR2 reads SNEGSKA (reference sequence). This chain's CDR3 is CSASGLAGASGNEQFF. For the CDR3, the DNA is TGCAGTGCCTCGGGACTAGCGGGGGCTAGCGGGAATGAGCAGTTCTTC.

This clonotype has at least ten counts. V and J are TRBV2 and TRBJ2-1; unclear D gene. The CDR3 runs to 16 residues. From germline, CDR1 is SNHLY and CDR2 FYNNEI. V lost 6 bases, J lost 8 bases, and 23 bases lay in between. The CDR3 DNA reads as TGTGCCAGCAGCCCTCGCCCGGGCGTAGTGTCCGATGAGCAGTTCTTC. It translates to CASSPRPGVVSDEQFF.

This clonotype was counted a few times. This chain connects TRBV7-2 to TRBJ1-4; possibly TRBD1 for D (5 bases). CDR1 SGHTA and CDR2 FQGNSA come from the germline V gene. With 5 bases removed from V and 8 bases from J, the gap between germline ends came to 9 bases. The CDR3 spans 12 residues. This CDR3 reads CASSTNREKLFF. The CDR3 DNA reads as TGTGCCAGCAGCACTAACAGGGAAAAACTGTTTTTT.

This clonotype appeared a few times. The J gene is TRBJ1-1, the V gene TRBV10-3; D is possibly TRBD1 (5 bases). Germline loops: CDR1 ENHRY, CDR2 SYGVKD. The CDR3 totals 15 residues. The V and J ends lost 0 bases and 3 bases respectively, with 11 bases between them. For the CDR3, the DNA is TGTGCCATCAGTGAGTCGAGCGGGGGATACACTGAAGCTTTCTTT. This sequence encodes CAISESSGGYTEAFF.

This clonotype has only a few counts. The V gene is TRBV21-1, the J gene TRBJ1-2; the table's D call of TRBD1 was not tested on the DNA. TRBV21-1 is a listed pseudogene. The CDR3 is made up of 15 amino acids. The CDR3 bases are TGTGCCAGCAGCCCTGAGGCACGGGGGATCTATGGCTACACCTTC. Its protein is CASSPEARGIYGYTF.